The 21 T cell receptor beta chains listed next were all sequenced from one sample in a study of T-cell reconstitution after alpha-beta-depleted transplantation in children. A library of TCRbeta sequences, prepared with unique molecular identifiers, was generated. MiXCR was run by TCRdb on the PCR reads, yielding one entry per CDR3 protein. The data show hundreds of thousands of distinct CDR3 sequences, under 15% seen once. The input for sequencing was PBMCs, taken before TCRalphabeta/CD19-depleted stem cell transplant. Source of these receptors: a girl aged 2 to 9 with congenital amegakaryocytic thrombocytopenia, due to receive a stem cell transplant.

This clonotype was observed a handful of times. The chain recombines TRBV5-1 with TRBJ2-3; 9 bases map to TRBD2. The CDR3 contains 16 residues. The germline V gene has CDR1 SGHRS and CDR2 YFSETQ. V lost 0 bases, J lost 3 bases, and 5 bases stayed unmatched. CDR3 sequence: CASSLAQREATDTQYF. CDR3 bases: TGCGCCAGCAGCTTGGCCCAGCGGGAGGCTACAGATACGCAGTATTTT.

This clonotype was seen once. This chain links TRBV12-3 or TRBV12-4 with TRBJ2-1; tentatively, D is TRBD1 or TRBD2 (5 bases each). The CDR3 is 15 amino acids. The V and J ends lost 6 bases and 9 bases respectively, with 21 bases between them. This CDR3 reads CASSLYRDRGGEQFF. In DNA form, the CDR3 reads TGTGCCAGCAGCCTCTACCGGGACCGAGGTGGTGAGCAGTTCTTC.

This clonotype was detected only a few times. The chain combines TRBV12-3 or TRBV12-4 with TRBJ2-7, with D tentatively TRBD2 (5 bases). The CDR3 is 11 amino acids. Between the trimmed V and J ends, which lost 6 bases and 7 bases, there was a span of 10 bases. CDR3 in amino acids: CASSLREEQYF. For the CDR3, the DNA is TGTGCCAGCAGCTTGAGGGAGGAGCAGTACTTC.

DNA for the CDR3: TGCGCCAGCAGTCTTGACAGGGCATCGTGGGGGGAGCTGTTTTTT. Translated: CASSLDRASWGELFF. The V call is TRBV5-1, the J call TRBJ2-2; 7 bases fit TRBD1. The CDR3 is 15 residues long. Germline CDR1 and CDR2: SGHRS and YFSETQ. V lost 5 bases to trimming and J lost 8 bases; unmatched junction nucleotides: 12.

This clonotype has at least ten counts. The chain links TRBV18 to TRBJ1-4; 8 bases are shared with TRBD1. J was trimmed by 0 bases and V by 6 bases; bases with no gene match: 9. Looked up from germline, CDR1 is KGHSH and CDR2 is LQKENI. The CDR3 runs 17 residues. CDR3 sequence: CASSQRDRSATNEKLFF. CDR3 coding DNA: TGTGCCAGCTCCCAGAGGGACAGGTCTGCAACTAATGAAAAACTGTTTTTT.

This rearrangement joins TRBV2 to TRBJ2-4, with D maybe TRBD1 (5 bases). Germline CDR1 is SNHLY and CDR2 is FYNNEI. Trimming stripped 7 bases from V and 1 base from J, with 11 bases between. The CDR3 runs to 14 residues. The CDR3 bases are TGTGCCAGCACAGCAGGGTGGGCCAAAAACATTCAGTACTTC. Protein sequence: CASTAGWAKNIQYF.

This clonotype was counted at least ten times. Its ends do not fully match the called genes, so a read error is possible. The chain is built from TRBV2 and TRBJ2-5; 7 bases are a match to TRBD2. Germline assignment: CDR1 SNHLY and CDR2 FYNNEI. This CDR3 spans 14 amino acids. The CDR3, as DNA: TGTGCCAGCAGAGAAGCGGGATTCACGGAGACCCAGTACTTC. It encodes CASREAGFTETQYF.

The table lists this clonotype with a few counts. This chain uses TRBV7-9 with TRBJ2-7, with TRBD2 matching over 9 bases. CDR1 and CDR2 from the germline V gene are SEHNR and FQNEAQ (reference sequence). The V segment lost 6 bases and the J segment 3 bases; nucleotides outside the gene matches: 9. This CDR3 is built from 15 residues. CDR3 loop: CASRPIAGVYYEQYF. The CDR3 DNA reads TGTGCCAGCAGGCCTATAGCGGGAGTTTACTACGAGCAGTACTTC.

The J gene is TRBJ2-1, the V gene TRBV2, with D maybe TRBD2 (5 bases). CDR3 size: 17 residues. CDR1 is SNHLY and CDR2 is FYNNEI in the germline V gene. Trimming took 3 bases from V and 0 from J, leaving 15 bases between them. CDR3 sequence reads: CASSEFSGISSYNEQFF. In nucleotides, the CDR3 is TGTGCCAGCAGTGAGTTCTCGGGGATCAGCTCCTACAATGAGCAGTTCTTC.

This clonotype was observed many times. V gene TRBV10-3 combines with J gene TRBJ2-3; 10 bases map to TRBD2. The CDR3 has 16 amino acids. Trimming at V came to 7 bases and at J to 2 bases, leaving 9 bases not matched to a gene. Germline CDR1 reads ENHRY; CDR2 reads SYGVKD. The CDR3 DNA reads as TGTGCCATCACCACTGACCTAGCGGGAGACACAGATACGCAGTATTTT. Protein product: CAITTDLAGDTDTQYF.

The sample holds a few counts of this clonotype. The V call is TRBV5-5, the J call TRBJ2-2, with 8 bases aligning to TRBD1. The germline gives CDR1 SGHKS, CDR2 YYEKEE (reference sequence). CDR3 length: 16 residues. V trimming: 0 bases; J trimming: 3 bases; junction bases outside the gene matches: 4. The CDR3 region is CASSLGDRPYTGELFF. The CDR3, as DNA: TGTGCCAGCAGCTTGGGGGACAGGCCATACACCGGGGAGCTGTTTTTT.

The chain recombines TRBV12-3 or TRBV12-4 with TRBJ1-5, with D uncertain. The germline V and J ends were trimmed by 5 bases and 4 bases, with 12 bases remaining between them. The CDR3 loop spans 14 amino acids. The chain's CDR3 is CASSLTGRNQPQHF. CDR3 DNA: TGTGCCAGCAGTCTAACGGGCCGGAATCAGCCCCAGCATTTT.

This chain links TRBV7-9 with TRBJ1-1; 8 nucleotides match TRBD1. The germline gives CDR1 SEHNR, CDR2 FQNEAQ (reference sequence). The CDR3 has 17 amino acids. V lost 4 bases and J lost 4; bases outside the gene matches: 14. The CDR3 nucleotides read TGTGCCAGCAGCTCGAAGGACAGGGCGTTTTGGGGCACTGAAGCTTTCTTT. This encodes CASSSKDRAFWGTEAFF.

V usage is TRBV30 and J usage is TRBJ1-1; TRBD1 might be the D (5 bases). V dropped 5 bases and J dropped 3 bases, with 16 bases sitting between them. The germline gives CDR1 GTSNPN, CDR2 SVGIG (reference sequence). The CDR3 has 14 residues. CDR3 amino acids: CAWSGWGRDTEAFF. CDR3 sequence (DNA): TGTGCCTGGTCGGGGTGGGGGAGGGACACTGAAGCTTTCTTT. Supplemented by reference TRBV30 and TRBJ1-1, the full variable domain reads SQTIHQWPATLVQPVGSPLSLECTVEGTSNPNLYWYRQAAGRGLQLLFYSVGIGQISSEVPQNLSASRPQDRQFILSSKKLLLSDSGFYLCAWSGWGRDTEAFFGQGTRLTVV.

A note on this clonotype: This sequence may be a read error, since a much larger clone differs from it by one base. DNA for the CDR3: TGTGCCCGCAGCTTCTGGCTAGCGGGGAGATATAGCACAGATACGCAGTATTTT. Amino acids: CARSFWLAGRYSTDTQYF. V usage is TRBV11-2 and J usage is TRBJ2-3, with 9 nucleotides matching TRBD2. CDR1 and CDR2 (germline): SGHAT, FQNNGV. CDR3 length: 18 residues. Full variable domain (remainder filled in from reference TRBV11-2 and TRBJ2-3): EAGVAQSPRYKIIEKRQSVAFWCNPISGHATLYWYQQILGQGPKLLIQFQNNGVVDDSQLPKDRFSAERLKGVDSTLKIQPAKLEDSAVYLCARSFWLAGRYSTDTQYFGPGTRLTVL.

The gene calls are TRBV5-1 and TRBJ2-6, with 7 bases identical to TRBD1. The length of the CDR3 is 16 residues. With V trimmed by 0 bases and J by 3 bases, 3 bases remained unmatched. Germline V gives CDR1 SGHRS, CDR2 YFSETQ. CDR3 residues: CASSLAHRGGANVLTF. CDR3 bases: TGCGCCAGCAGCTTGGCCCACAGGGGTGGGGCCAACGTCCTGACTTTC.

Remarks on this clonotype: This may be a read error: a much more frequent sequence differs by one nucleotide. The chain is built from TRBV5-1 and TRBJ2-1; D call uncertain. Germline V gene lookup returns CDR1 SGHRS and CDR2 YFSETQ. The CDR3 has 12 amino acids. The CDR3 nucleotides read TGCGCCTGCAGCTTAATCAACAATGAGCAGTTCTTC. It yields the protein CACSLINNEQFF.

This clonotype occurred many times. V gene TRBV7-2 combines with J gene TRBJ1-2, with D perhaps TRBD1 (6 bases). Germline CDR1 SGHTA, CDR2 FQGNSA. Trimming took off 0 bases at V and 8 bases at J, with 13 bases between the two ends. The CDR3 sequence is 14 residues long. The CDR3 bases are TGTGCCAGCAGCTTAGCTACAGGGACACTCGGCTACACCTTC. Amino acid sequence: CASSLATGTLGYTF.

This clonotype came up many times. This rearrangement joins TRBV5-1 to TRBJ2-1; TRBD1 matches 7 bases. CDR3 length: 13 amino acids. Trimming removed 2 bases from V and 9 bases from J; junction bases left unmatched: 5. Germline V lookup: CDR1 SGHRS, CDR2 YFSETQ. CDR3 coding DNA: TGCGCCAGCAGCTTCAGGGGGTCGGGTGAGCAGTTCTTC. The encoded protein is CASSFRGSGEQFF.

This chain uses TRBV23-1 with TRBJ2-7, with no clear D. TRBV23-1 is noted as an ORF with a role that remains uncertain. This CDR3 region has 14 residues. Trimming took off 3 bases at V and 4 bases at J, with 13 bases between the two ends. The CDR3 is CASSHSRRVYEQYF. For the CDR3, the DNA is TGCGCCAGCAGTCATTCGCGTCGGGTTTACGAGCAGTACTTC.

This clonotype showed up just a few times. CDR3 DNA: TGCGCCAGCAGCTCCCGGATTGGGGGTGCCACTAATGAAAAACTGTTTTTT. Amino acids: CASSSRIGGATNEKLFF. This chain links TRBV5-1 with TRBJ1-4; a weak D match, TRBD1 (5 bases). CDR1 and CDR2 (germline): SGHRS, YFSETQ. This CDR3 comprises 17 residues. The germline V and J ends were trimmed by 3 bases and 2 bases, with 17 bases remaining between them.